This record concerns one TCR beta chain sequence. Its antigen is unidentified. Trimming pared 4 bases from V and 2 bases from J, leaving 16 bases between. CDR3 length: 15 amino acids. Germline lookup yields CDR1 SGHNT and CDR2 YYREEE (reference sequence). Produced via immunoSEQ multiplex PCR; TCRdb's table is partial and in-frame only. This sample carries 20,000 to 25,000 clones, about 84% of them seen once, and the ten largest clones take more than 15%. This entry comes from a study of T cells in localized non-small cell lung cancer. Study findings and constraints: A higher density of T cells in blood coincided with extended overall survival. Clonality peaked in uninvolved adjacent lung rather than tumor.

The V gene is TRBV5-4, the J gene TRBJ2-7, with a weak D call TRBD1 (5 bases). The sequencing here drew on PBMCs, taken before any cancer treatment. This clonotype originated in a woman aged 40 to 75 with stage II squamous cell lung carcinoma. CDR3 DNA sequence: TGTGCCAGCAGCCCGAGGACACCCGGTCCCTACGAGCAGTACTTC. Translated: CASSPRTPGPYEQYF.